These T cell receptor beta chains were read from a single sample in a study of post-analysis software for immune sequencing data. TCRdb reprocessed the PCR reads with MiXCR, giving one entry per CDR3 protein. Of hundreds of thousands of distinct CDR3 sequences detected, 59% appear once; the ten largest clones hold approximately 10%. The sample was blood. These receptors originate from a girl between 2 and 10 years old with multiple sclerosis. Each CDR3 is given with its conserved first and last residue. D genes are given only for firm matches. Size values are once, few and many counts, or a class for expanded clones, and some rows have none.

CDR3 DNA: TGTGCCACCAGCAGAGATGGTCGGATAGCACCCCTCCACTTT
CDR3 protein: CATSRDGRIAPLHF
V gene: TRBV15
D gene: NA
J gene: TRBJ1-6
clone size: NA

CDR3 DNA: TGTGCCAGCAGCTCGCGGACCGGGACAGGGTCCTACAATGAGCAGTTCTTC
CDR3 protein: CASSSRTGTGSYNEQFF
V gene: TRBV7-9
D gene: TRBD1
J gene: TRBJ2-1
clone size: few

CDR3 DNA: TGTGCCAGCAGTTCAGGGGATAGCAACGAAAAACTGTTTTTT
CDR3 protein: CASSSGDSNEKLFF
V gene: TRBV6-5
D gene: NA
J gene: TRBJ1-4
clone size: once

CDR3 DNA: TGCAGTGCTAGTGGGGGACGAGGAGGCTACACCTTC
CDR3 protein: CSASGGRGGYTF
V gene: TRBV20-1
D gene: NA
J gene: TRBJ1-2
clone size: NA

CDR3 DNA: TGCGCCAGCAGCTTGGCGCCTGCAGGGGCAGAGACCCAGTACTTC
CDR3 protein: CASSLAPAGAETQYF
V gene: TRBV5-1
D gene: NA
J gene: TRBJ2-5
clone size: NA

CDR3 DNA: TGTGCCAGCAGCCAAGAAGGAGGACAGGCTAACTATGGCTACACCTTC
CDR3 protein: CASSQEGGQANYGYTF
V gene: TRBV4-2
D gene: TRBD1
J gene: TRBJ1-2
clone size: NA

CDR3 DNA: TGTGCCAGCAGTCTAGGCCGGTTGGATACGCAGTATTTT
CDR3 protein: CASSLGRLDTQYF
V gene: TRBV7-6
D gene: NA
J gene: TRBJ2-3
clone size: few

CDR3 DNA: TGTGCCAGCAGCTTAGTTAATGGACTAACCAAAAACATTCAGTACTTC
CDR3 protein: CASSLVNGLTKNIQYF
V gene: TRBV7-9
D gene: NA
J gene: TRBJ2-4
clone size: NA

CDR3 DNA: TGTGCCTCCCAAGGGCCATACAATGAGCAGTTCTTC
CDR3 protein: CASQGPYNEQFF
V gene: TRBV10-3
D gene: NA
J gene: TRBJ2-1
clone size: NA

CDR3 DNA: TGCAGTGCTAGAGATGGCGGGAGGCTCAATGAGCAGTTCTTC
CDR3 protein: CSARDGGRLNEQFF
V gene: TRBV20-1
D gene: TRBD2
J gene: TRBJ2-1
clone size: NA

CDR3 DNA: TGTGCCAGCAGCCAAGATCTAGGCGATGAGCAGTTCTTC
CDR3 protein: CASSQDLGDEQFF
V gene: TRBV4-2
D gene: NA
J gene: TRBJ2-1
clone size: few

CDR3 DNA: TGCAGTGCTTATGGGGGTCTAGCGGGGGCCTACGAGCAGTACTTC
CDR3 protein: CSAYGGLAGAYEQYF
V gene: TRBV20-1
D gene: TRBD2
J gene: TRBJ2-7
clone size: NA

CDR3 DNA: TGTGCCAGCAGCCCCCCGGGTTACACCGGGGAGCTGTTTTTT
CDR3 protein: CASSPPGYTGELFF
V gene: TRBV7-2
D gene: NA
J gene: TRBJ2-2
clone size: once

CDR3 DNA: TGTGCCAGCAGTTACTCAAGGGGACTAGCGGGGGTTACAGAGCAGTTCTTC
CDR3 protein: CASSYSRGLAGVTEQFF
V gene: TRBV6-2/TRBV6-3
D gene: TRBD2
J gene: TRBJ2-1
clone size: NA

CDR3 DNA: TGTGCCAGCAGTTACTCACTCCGGGATAGCGGGGGATACGAGCAGTACTTC
CDR3 protein: CASSYSLRDSGGYEQYF
V gene: TRBV6-5
D gene: TRBD2
J gene: TRBJ2-7
clone size: few

CDR3 DNA: TGCGCCAGCAGCCAGCCCACGGGCCGACGCCAGGATGGCTACACCTTC
CDR3 protein: CASSQPTGRRQDGYTF
V gene: TRBV4-1
D gene: NA
J gene: TRBJ1-2
clone size: NA

CDR3 DNA: TGTGCCAGCAGTTTAGGGCATCCGGGGCATGGCTACACCTTC
CDR3 protein: CASSLGHPGHGYTF
V gene: TRBV12-3/TRBV12-4
D gene: NA
J gene: TRBJ1-2
clone size: NA

CDR3 DNA: TGTGCCAGCAGCCAAGGCATCCTGCTAGCGGGGGGCCTCAATGAGCAGTTCTTC
CDR3 protein: CASSQGILLAGGLNEQFF
V gene: TRBV4-2
D gene: TRBD2
J gene: TRBJ2-1
clone size: NA

CDR3 DNA: TGCAGCGTTGACAGTCACACTGAAGCTTTCTTT
CDR3 protein: CSVDSHTEAFF
V gene: TRBV29-1
D gene: NA
J gene: TRBJ1-1
clone size: NA

CDR3 DNA: TGTGCCAGCAGTTACGGGGGAGACGACCAAGAGACCCAGTACTTC
CDR3 protein: CASSYGGDDQETQYF
V gene: TRBV6-2/TRBV6-3
D gene: NA
J gene: TRBJ2-5
clone size: NA

CDR3 DNA: TGCGCCAGCAGCCAACCAGACAGGGTAGGGGCTTTCTTT
CDR3 protein: CASSQPDRVGAFF
V gene: TRBV4-1
D gene: TRBD1
J gene: TRBJ1-1
clone size: NA

CDR3 DNA: TGCGCCAGCAGCCTCGACCACCCAGGGGATAATGGCTACACCTTC
CDR3 protein: CASSLDHPGDNGYTF
V gene: TRBV4-3
D gene: NA
J gene: TRBJ1-2
clone size: NA

CDR3 DNA: TGTGCCAGCAGTTTAAGGTGGCGCACAGATACGCAGTATTTT
CDR3 protein: CASSLRWRTDTQYF
V gene: TRBV12-3/TRBV12-4
D gene: NA
J gene: TRBJ2-3
clone size: NA

CDR3 DNA: TGCAGCCCAGCCCCAGGGGAGACCTACGAGCAGTACTTC
CDR3 protein: CSPAPGETYEQYF
V gene: TRBV29-1
D gene: NA
J gene: TRBJ2-7
clone size: few

CDR3 DNA: TGTGCCAGCAGTTCATTAACAGGGTCCCAATGGCCTGGGGCCAACGTCCTGACTTTC
CDR3 protein: CASSSLTGSQWPGANVLTF
V gene: TRBV6-2/TRBV6-3
D gene: NA
J gene: TRBJ2-6
clone size: few

CDR3 DNA: TGCGCCAGCAGCCACCCGGCGGCGGGCCCCTATAATTCACCCCTCCACTTT
CDR3 protein: CASSHPAAGPYNSPLHF
V gene: TRBV4-1
D gene: NA
J gene: TRBJ1-6
clone size: NA

CDR3 DNA: TGCGCCAGCAGCCAAGAGGAACACAATCAAGGGTCACCCCTCCACTTT
CDR3 protein: CASSQEEHNQGSPLHF
V gene: TRBV4-3
D gene: NA
J gene: TRBJ1-6
clone size: NA

CDR3 DNA: TGTGCCAGCAGCGTAGGGGGACTAGCGGGAGAGGGCCACGAGCAGTACTTC
CDR3 protein: CASSVGGLAGEGHEQYF
V gene: TRBV9
D gene: TRBD2
J gene: TRBJ2-7
clone size: NA

CDR3 DNA: TGTGCCAGCAGTGGGGGGGGACTAGCGAAGAAAAATGAGCAGTTCTTC
CDR3 protein: CASSGGGLAKKNEQFF
V gene: TRBV6-2/TRBV6-3
D gene: TRBD2
J gene: TRBJ2-1
clone size: NA

CDR3 DNA: TGCGCCAGCAGCTGGGGGGGACTAGACAGGGTCATCCAAGAGACCCAGTACTTC
CDR3 protein: CASSWGGLDRVIQETQYF
V gene: TRBV5-1
D gene: NA
J gene: TRBJ2-5
clone size: NA

CDR3 DNA: TGTGCCAGCAGTTTAACAGGGGTAGGGCAGCCCCAGCATTTT
CDR3 protein: CASSLTGVGQPQHF
V gene: TRBV11-2
D gene: TRBD1
J gene: TRBJ1-5
clone size: few

CDR3 DNA: TGTGCCAGCAGCCCCTGGGGGGGTAGTACCGGGGAGCTGTTTTTT
CDR3 protein: CASSPWGGSTGELFF
V gene: TRBV9
D gene: TRBD2
J gene: TRBJ2-2
clone size: NA

CDR3 DNA: TGTGCCAGCACTAAACGGCGGGAGTACGTTAATGAGCAGTTCTTC
CDR3 protein: CASTKRREYVNEQFF
V gene: TRBV12-3/TRBV12-4
D gene: TRBD2
J gene: TRBJ2-1
clone size: NA

CDR3 DNA: TGCGCCACCGGTACTTCCCGAACAGATACGCAGTATTTT
CDR3 protein: CATGTSRTDTQYF
V gene: TRBV10-1
D gene: NA
J gene: TRBJ2-3
clone size: few

CDR3 DNA: TGTGCCAGCAGTTCCACAGGGATGACCAAAAACATTCAGTACTTC
CDR3 protein: CASSSTGMTKNIQYF
V gene: TRBV6-6
D gene: NA
J gene: TRBJ2-4
clone size: NA

CDR3 DNA: TGTGCCAGCAGTTATAGCGGGTCCACCTACGAGCAGTACTTC
CDR3 protein: CASSYSGSTYEQYF
V gene: TRBV12-3/TRBV12-4
D gene: TRBD2
J gene: TRBJ2-7
clone size: few

CDR3 DNA: TGTGCCAGCAGCTTAGAAGCCGGGGGCCGCGGCGAGCAGTACTTC
CDR3 protein: CASSLEAGGRGEQYF
V gene: TRBV7-6
D gene: NA
J gene: TRBJ2-7
clone size: NA

CDR3 DNA: TGTGCCAGCAGCGGCTACTACGATGAGCAGTTCTTC
CDR3 protein: CASSGYYDEQFF
V gene: TRBV9
D gene: NA
J gene: TRBJ2-1
clone size: NA

CDR3 DNA: TGTGCCAGCAGCTCCAGGGTACGTAGGTTAGCGGGGGCCTACAATGAGCAGTTCTTC
CDR3 protein: CASSSRVRRLAGAYNEQFF
V gene: TRBV7-8
D gene: TRBD2
J gene: TRBJ2-1
clone size: NA

CDR3 DNA: TGCAGCGTTGAAGGGGCGTTCTATGGCTACACCTTC
CDR3 protein: CSVEGAFYGYTF
V gene: TRBV29-1
D gene: NA
J gene: TRBJ1-2
clone size: NA

CDR3 DNA: TGCAGCGTGCTAAGACTAGCGGGAGGGACTGAGCAGTTCTTC
CDR3 protein: CSVLRLAGGTEQFF
V gene: TRBV29-1
D gene: TRBD2
J gene: TRBJ2-1
clone size: NA

CDR3 DNA: TGTGCCAGCAGGTACTTCCCGGGACTAGCGGGAGAAGATGAGCAGTTCTTC
CDR3 protein: CASRYFPGLAGEDEQFF
V gene: TRBV6-5
D gene: TRBD2
J gene: TRBJ2-1
clone size: NA

CDR3 DNA: TGCAGCGTTGTTCCGGGGGGCGATCCCCTTATAGCCAAAAACATTCAGTACTTC
CDR3 protein: CSVVPGGDPLIAKNIQYF
V gene: TRBV29-1
D gene: NA
J gene: TRBJ2-4
clone size: NA

CDR3 DNA: TGTGCCAGCAGCCAAAACAGGGGAGAGACCCAGTACTTC
CDR3 protein: CASSQNRGETQYF
V gene: TRBV3-1
D gene: TRBD1
J gene: TRBJ2-5
clone size: few

CDR3 DNA: TGCGCCAGCAGCTTGGTGAGCGGAAGCTCCTACGAGCAGTACTTC
CDR3 protein: CASSLVSGSSYEQYF
V gene: TRBV5-1
D gene: NA
J gene: TRBJ2-7
clone size: many

CDR3 DNA: TGTGCCACCAGCAGAGTCCGCATGAACACTGAAGCTTTCTTT
CDR3 protein: CATSRVRMNTEAFF
V gene: TRBV15
D gene: NA
J gene: TRBJ1-1
clone size: NA

CDR3 DNA: TGCAGCGTTGAAGAGGGACAGGGGGCCTATGGCTACACCTTC
CDR3 protein: CSVEEGQGAYGYTF
V gene: TRBV29-1
D gene: TRBD1
J gene: TRBJ1-2
clone size: NA

CDR3 DNA: TGTGCCAGCAGCCGCGCGGGGGGCTATGGCTACACCTTC
CDR3 protein: CASSRAGGYGYTF
V gene: TRBV7-9
D gene: NA
J gene: TRBJ1-2
clone size: NA

CDR3 DNA: TGTGCCAGCAGAGGGACCTACGAGCAGTACTTC
CDR3 protein: CASRGTYEQYF
V gene: TRBV6-1
D gene: NA
J gene: TRBJ2-7
clone size: NA

CDR3 DNA: TGTGCCAGCAGTGAAGTAAGAGACACTGAAGCTTTCTTT
CDR3 protein: CASSEVRDTEAFF
V gene: TRBV6-1
D gene: NA
J gene: TRBJ1-1
clone size: NA

CDR3 DNA: TGTGCTAGCAGTTCTTCCGGGACAGGGACTACATCTGAGCAGTTCTTC
CDR3 protein: CASSSSGTGTTSEQFF
V gene: TRBV7-7
D gene: TRBD1
J gene: TRBJ2-1
clone size: NA